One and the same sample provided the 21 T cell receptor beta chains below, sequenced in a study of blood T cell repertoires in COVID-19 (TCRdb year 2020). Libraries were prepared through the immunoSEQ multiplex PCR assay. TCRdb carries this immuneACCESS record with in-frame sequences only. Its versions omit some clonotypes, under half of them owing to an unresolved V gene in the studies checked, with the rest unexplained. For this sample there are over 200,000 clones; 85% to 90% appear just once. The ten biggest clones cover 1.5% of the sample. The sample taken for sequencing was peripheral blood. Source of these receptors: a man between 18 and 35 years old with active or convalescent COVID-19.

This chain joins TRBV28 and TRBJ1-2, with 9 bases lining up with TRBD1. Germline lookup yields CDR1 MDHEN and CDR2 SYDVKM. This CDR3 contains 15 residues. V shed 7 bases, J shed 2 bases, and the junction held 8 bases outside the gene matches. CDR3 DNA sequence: TGTGCCAGCATCAGTTTCGGGACAGGGAACTATGGCTACACCTTC. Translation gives CASISFGTGNYGYTF.

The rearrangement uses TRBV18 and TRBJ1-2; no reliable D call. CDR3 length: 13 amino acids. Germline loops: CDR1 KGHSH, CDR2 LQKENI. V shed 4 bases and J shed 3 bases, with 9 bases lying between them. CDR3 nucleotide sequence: TGTGCCAGCTCACTAGACACCGACTATGGCTACACCTTC. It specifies CASSLDTDYGYTF.

As DNA, the CDR3 is TGCGCCAGCAGCTTACGACTAGCGGGAGGCGGGGCAGATACGCAGTATTTT. It translates to CASSLRLAGGGADTQYF. The chain is built from TRBV5-1 and TRBJ2-3, with 13 bases fitting TRBD2. V shed 2 bases, J shed 4 bases, and the junction held 7 bases outside the gene matches. CDR1 SGHRS and CDR2 YFSETQ come from the germline V gene. The CDR3 contains 17 residues.

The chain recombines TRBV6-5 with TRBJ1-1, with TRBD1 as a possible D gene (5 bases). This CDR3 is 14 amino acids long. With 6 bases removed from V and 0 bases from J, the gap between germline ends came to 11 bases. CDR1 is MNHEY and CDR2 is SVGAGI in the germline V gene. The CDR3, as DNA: TGTGCCAGCAGGGACAATTCAATGAACACTGAAGCTTTCTTT. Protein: CASRDNSMNTEAFF.

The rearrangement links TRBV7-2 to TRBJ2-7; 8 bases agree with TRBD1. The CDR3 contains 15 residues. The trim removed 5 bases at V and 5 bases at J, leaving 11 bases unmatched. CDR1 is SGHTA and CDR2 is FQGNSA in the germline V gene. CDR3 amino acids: CASSPRDRSIHEQYF. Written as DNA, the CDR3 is TGTGCCAGCAGCCCGAGGGACAGGTCCATCCACGAGCAGTACTTC.

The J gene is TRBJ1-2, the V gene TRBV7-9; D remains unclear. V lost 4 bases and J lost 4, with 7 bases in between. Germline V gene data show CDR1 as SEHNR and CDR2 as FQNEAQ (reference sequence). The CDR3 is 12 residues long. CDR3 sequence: CASSSIPYGYTF. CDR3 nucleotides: TGTGCCAGCAGCTCTATTCCCTATGGCTACACCTTC.

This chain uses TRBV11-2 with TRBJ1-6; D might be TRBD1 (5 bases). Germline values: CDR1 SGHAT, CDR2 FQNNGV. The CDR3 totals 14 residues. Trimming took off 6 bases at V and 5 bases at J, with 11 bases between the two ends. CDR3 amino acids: CASRLGLDNSPLHF. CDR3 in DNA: TGTGCCAGCAGGCTGGGACTGGATAATTCACCCCTCCACTTT.

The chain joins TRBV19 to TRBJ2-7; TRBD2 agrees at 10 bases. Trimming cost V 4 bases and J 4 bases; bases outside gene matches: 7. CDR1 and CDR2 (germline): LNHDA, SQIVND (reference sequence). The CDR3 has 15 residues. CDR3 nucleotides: TGTGCCAGTAGTACAGGGTTAGCGGGAGGATACGAGCAGTACTTC. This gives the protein CASSTGLAGGYEQYF.

The CDR3 DNA follows: TGTGCCAGCAGCCAAGCGGCGGACACCCTCCCATTTGACTATGGCTACACCTTC. Residues: CASSQAADTLPFDYGYTF. The chain couples TRBV3-1 (or the pseudogene TRBV3-2) to TRBJ1-2, with a possible D match to TRBD1 (5 bases). CDR3 length equals 18 residues. In germline, CDR1 is LGHDT, CDR2 YNNKEL (reference sequence). V lost 1 base and J 3 bases, leaving 21 bases between the germline ends.

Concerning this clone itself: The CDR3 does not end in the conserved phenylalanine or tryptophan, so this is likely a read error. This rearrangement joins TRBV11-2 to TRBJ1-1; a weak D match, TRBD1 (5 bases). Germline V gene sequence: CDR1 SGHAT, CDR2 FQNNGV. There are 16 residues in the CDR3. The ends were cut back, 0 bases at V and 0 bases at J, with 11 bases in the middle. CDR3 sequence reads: CASSLEAGLLNTEAFS. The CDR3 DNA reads TGTGCCAGCAGCTTAGAGGCAGGGTTATTGAACACTGAAGCTTTCTCT.

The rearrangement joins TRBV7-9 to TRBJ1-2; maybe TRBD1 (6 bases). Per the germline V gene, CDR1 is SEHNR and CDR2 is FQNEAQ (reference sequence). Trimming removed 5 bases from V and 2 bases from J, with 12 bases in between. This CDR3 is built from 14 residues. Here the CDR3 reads CASSPGVGNYGYTF. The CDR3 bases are TGTGCCAGCAGCCCAGGGGTGGGAAACTATGGCTACACCTTC.

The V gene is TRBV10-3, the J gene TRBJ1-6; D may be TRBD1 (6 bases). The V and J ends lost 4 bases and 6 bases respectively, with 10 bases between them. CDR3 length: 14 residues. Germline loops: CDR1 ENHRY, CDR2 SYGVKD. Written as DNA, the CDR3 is TGTGCCATCAGTGCGGGCAGGGGTAATTCACCCCTCCACTTT. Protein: CAISAGRGNSPLHF.

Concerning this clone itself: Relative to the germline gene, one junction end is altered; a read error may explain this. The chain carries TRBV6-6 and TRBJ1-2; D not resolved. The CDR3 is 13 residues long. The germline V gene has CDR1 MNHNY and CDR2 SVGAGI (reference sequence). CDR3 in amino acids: CASSFSEGPREAF. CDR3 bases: TGTGCCAGCAGTTTCTCCGAAGGGCCACGGGAGGCCTTC.

The CDR3 is CASSVAPISGRAGGTDTQYF. The CDR3 DNA sequence: TGTGCCAGCAGCGTGGCACCAATCAGCGGGAGGGCCGGGGGGACAGATACGCAGTATTTT. V usage is TRBV9 and J usage is TRBJ2-3; 10 nucleotides match TRBD2. The length of the CDR3 is 20 residues. Germline V gene lookup returns CDR1 SGDLS and CDR2 YYNGEE. The ends lost 2 bases at V and 3 bases at J; junction bases unmatched: 18.

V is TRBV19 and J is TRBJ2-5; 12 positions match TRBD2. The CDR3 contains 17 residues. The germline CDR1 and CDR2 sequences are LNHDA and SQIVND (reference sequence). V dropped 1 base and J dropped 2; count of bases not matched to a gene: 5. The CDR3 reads CASSIGRTSGTQETQYF. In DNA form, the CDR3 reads TGTGCCAGTAGTATAGGTCGGACTAGCGGGACGCAAGAGACCCAGTACTTC.

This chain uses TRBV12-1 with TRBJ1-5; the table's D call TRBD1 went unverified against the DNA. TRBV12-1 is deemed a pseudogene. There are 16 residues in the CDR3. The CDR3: CASSFAPRDSNQPQHF. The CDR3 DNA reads TGTGCCAGCAGCTTTGCGCCCAGGGATAGCAATCAGCCCCAGCATTTT.

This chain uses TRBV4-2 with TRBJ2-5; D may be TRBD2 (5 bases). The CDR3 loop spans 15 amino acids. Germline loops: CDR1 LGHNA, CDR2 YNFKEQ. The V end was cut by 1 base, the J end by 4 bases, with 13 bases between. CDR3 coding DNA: TGTGCCAGCAGCCAAGTGGGCCTAGCAGCAGAGACCCAGTACTTC. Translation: CASSQVGLAAETQYF.

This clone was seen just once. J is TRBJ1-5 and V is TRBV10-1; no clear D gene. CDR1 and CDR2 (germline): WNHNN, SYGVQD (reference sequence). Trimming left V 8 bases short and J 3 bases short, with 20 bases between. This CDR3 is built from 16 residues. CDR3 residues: CASLTSYREPNQPQHF. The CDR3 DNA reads TGCGCCAGCCTTACCTCTTACCGAGAACCCAATCAGCCCCAGCATTTT.

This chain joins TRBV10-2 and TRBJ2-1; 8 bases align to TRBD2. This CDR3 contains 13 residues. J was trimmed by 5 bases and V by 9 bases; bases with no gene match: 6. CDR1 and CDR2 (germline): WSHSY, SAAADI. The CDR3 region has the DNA TGCGCCAGTTTCGGACTAGCTAACAATGAGCAGTTCTTC. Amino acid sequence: CASFGLANNEQFF.

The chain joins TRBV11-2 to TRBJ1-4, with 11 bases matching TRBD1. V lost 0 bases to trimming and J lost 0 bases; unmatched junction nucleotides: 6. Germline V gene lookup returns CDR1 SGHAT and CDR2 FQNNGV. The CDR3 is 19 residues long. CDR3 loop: CASSLDLWDRGSTNEKLFF. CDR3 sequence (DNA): TGTGCCAGCAGCTTAGATCTATGGGACAGGGGGTCAACTAATGAAAAACTGTTTTTT.

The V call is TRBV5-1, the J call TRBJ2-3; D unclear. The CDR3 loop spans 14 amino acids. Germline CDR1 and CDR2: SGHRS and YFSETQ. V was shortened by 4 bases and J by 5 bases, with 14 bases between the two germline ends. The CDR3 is CASSPGAPGDTQYF. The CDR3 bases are TGCGCCAGCAGCCCCGGCGCCCCAGGAGATACGCAGTATTTT.